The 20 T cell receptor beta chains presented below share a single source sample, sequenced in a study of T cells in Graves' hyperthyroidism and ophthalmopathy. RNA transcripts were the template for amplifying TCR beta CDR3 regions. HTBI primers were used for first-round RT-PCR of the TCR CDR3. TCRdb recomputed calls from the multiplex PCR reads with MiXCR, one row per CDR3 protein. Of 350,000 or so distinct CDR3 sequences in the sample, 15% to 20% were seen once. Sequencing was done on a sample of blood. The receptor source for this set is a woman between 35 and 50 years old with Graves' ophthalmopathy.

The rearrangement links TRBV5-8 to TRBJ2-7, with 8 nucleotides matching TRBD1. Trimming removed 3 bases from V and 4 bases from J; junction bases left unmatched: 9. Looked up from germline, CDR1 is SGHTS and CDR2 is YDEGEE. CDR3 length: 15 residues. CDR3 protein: CASSSVPGQDYEQYF. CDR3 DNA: TGTGCCAGCAGCTCGGTTCCGGGACAGGATTACGAGCAGTACTTC. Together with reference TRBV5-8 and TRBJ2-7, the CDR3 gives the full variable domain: EAGVTQSPTHLIKTRGQQATLRCSPISGHTSVYWYQQALGLGLQFLLWYDEGEERNRGNFPPRFSGRQFPNYSSELNVNALELEDSALYLCASSSVPGQDYEQYFGPGTRLTVT.

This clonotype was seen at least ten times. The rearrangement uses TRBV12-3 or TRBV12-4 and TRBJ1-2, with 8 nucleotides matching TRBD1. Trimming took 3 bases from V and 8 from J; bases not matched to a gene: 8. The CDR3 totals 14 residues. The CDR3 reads CASSFTRGQGGYTF. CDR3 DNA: TGTGCCAGCAGTTTTACCAGGGGGCAGGGGGGCTACACCTTC.

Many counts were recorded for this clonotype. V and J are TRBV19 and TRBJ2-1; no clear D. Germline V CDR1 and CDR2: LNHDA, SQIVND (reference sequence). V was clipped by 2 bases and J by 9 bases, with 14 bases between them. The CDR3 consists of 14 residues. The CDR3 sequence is CASSIPRPWGEQFF. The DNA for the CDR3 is TGTGCCAGTAGTATACCCAGACCTTGGGGTGAGCAGTTCTTC.

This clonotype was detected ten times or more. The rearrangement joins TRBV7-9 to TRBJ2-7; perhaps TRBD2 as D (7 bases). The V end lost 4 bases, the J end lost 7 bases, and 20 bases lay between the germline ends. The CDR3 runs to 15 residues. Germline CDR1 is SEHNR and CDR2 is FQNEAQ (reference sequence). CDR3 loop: CASSSGAGVRLEQYF. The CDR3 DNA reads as TGTGCCAGCAGCTCGGGGGCGGGAGTGCGACTGGAGCAGTACTTC.

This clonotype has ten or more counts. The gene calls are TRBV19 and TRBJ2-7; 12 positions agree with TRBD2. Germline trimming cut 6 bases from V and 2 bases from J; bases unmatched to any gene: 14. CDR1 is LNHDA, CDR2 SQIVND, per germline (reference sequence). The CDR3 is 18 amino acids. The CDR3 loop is CASSNLAGGPLTTYEQYF. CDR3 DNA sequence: TGTGCCAGTAGCAATCTAGCGGGAGGGCCTCTTACGACCTACGAGCAGTACTTC.

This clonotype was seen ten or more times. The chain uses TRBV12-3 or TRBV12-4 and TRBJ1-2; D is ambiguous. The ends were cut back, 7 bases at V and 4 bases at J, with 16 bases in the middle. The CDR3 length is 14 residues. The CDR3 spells CASTRTAKGYGYTF. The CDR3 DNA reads TGTGCCAGCACCCGGACCGCCAAGGGCTATGGCTACACCTTC.

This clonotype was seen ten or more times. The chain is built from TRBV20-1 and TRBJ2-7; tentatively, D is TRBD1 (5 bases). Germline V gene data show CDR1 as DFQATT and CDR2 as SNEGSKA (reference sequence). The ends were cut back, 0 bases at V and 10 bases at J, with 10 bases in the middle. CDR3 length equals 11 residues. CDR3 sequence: CSARDKGKQYF. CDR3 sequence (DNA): TGCAGTGCTAGAGACAAGGGGAAACAGTACTTC.

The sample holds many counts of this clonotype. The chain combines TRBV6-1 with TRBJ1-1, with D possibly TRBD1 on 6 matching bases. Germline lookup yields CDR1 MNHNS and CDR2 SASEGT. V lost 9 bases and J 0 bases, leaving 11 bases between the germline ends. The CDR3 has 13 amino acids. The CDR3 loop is CASAGDLNTEAFF. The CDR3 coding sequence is TGTGCCAGTGCAGGGGATTTGAACACTGAAGCTTTCTTT.

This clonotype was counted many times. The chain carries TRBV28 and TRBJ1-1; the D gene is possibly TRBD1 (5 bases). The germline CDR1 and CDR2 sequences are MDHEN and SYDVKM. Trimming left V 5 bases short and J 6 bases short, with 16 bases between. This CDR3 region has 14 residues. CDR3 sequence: CASSRGAGNAEAFF. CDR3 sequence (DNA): TGTGCCAGCAGTCGAGGGGCCGGCAACGCTGAAGCTTTCTTT.

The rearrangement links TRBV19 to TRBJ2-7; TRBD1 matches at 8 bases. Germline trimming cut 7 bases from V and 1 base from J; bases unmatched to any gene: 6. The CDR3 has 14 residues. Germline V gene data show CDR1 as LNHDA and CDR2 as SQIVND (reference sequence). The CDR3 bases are TGTGCCAGTACCTCGACAGGGGCATCCTACGAGCAGTACTTC. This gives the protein CASTSTGASYEQYF.

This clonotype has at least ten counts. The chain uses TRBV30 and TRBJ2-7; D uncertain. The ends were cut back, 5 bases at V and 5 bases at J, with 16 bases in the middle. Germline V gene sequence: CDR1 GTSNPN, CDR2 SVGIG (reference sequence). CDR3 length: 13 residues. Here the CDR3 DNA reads TGTGCCTGGGGGCCCCAAGGGATCCACGAGCAGTACTTC. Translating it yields CAWGPQGIHEQYF.

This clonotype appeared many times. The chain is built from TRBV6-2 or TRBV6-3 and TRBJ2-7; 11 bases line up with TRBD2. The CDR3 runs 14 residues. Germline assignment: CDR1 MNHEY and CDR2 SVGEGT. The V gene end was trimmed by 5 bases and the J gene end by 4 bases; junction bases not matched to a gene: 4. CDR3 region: CASSRLAGPYEQYF. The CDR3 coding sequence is TGTGCCAGCAGTCGACTAGCGGGACCATACGAGCAGTACTTC.

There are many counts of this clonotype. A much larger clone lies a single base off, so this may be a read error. CDR3 in amino acids: CASTKWGNGDTF. DNA for the CDR3: TGTGCCAGCACCAAGTGGGGGAACGGAGACACCTTC. The chain combines TRBV12-3 or TRBV12-4 with TRBJ1-2; tentative D call: TRBD1 (5 bases). The CDR3 sequence is 12 residues long. V gave up 7 bases and J gave up 12 bases, with 18 bases separating them.

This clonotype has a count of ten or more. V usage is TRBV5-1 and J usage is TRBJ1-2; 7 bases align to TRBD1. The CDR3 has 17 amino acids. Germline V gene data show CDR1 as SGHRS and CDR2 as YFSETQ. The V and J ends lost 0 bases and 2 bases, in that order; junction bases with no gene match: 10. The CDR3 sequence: CASSLGDRGSRNYGYTF. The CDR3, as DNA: TGCGCCAGCAGCTTGGGGGACAGAGGGTCGAGGAACTATGGCTACACCTTC.

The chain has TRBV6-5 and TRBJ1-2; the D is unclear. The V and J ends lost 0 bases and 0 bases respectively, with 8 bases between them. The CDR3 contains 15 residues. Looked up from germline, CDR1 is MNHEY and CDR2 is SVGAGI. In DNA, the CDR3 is TGTGCCAGCAGTTACTCGAAACAATCTAACTATGGCTACACCTTC. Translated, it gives CASSYSKQSNYGYTF.

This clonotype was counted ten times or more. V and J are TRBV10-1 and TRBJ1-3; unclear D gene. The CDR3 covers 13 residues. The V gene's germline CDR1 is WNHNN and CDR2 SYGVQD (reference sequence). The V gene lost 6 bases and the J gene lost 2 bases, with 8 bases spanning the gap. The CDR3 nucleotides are TGCGCCAGCAGCATCGACCCTGGAAACACCATATATTTT. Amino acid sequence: CASSIDPGNTIYF.

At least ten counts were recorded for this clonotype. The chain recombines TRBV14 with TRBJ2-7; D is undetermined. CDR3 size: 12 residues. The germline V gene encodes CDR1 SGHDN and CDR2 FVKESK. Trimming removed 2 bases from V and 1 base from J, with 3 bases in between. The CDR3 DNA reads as TGTGCCAGCAGCCAAATATCCTACGAGCAGTACTTC. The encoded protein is CASSQISYEQYF.

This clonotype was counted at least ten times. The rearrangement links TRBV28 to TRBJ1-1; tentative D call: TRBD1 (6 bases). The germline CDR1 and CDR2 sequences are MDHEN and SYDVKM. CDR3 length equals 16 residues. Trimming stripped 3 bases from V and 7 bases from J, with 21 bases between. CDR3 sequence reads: CASSFKGVGGRLEAFF. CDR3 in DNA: TGTGCCAGCAGTTTTAAGGGGGTTGGCGGCAGACTTGAAGCTTTCTTT.

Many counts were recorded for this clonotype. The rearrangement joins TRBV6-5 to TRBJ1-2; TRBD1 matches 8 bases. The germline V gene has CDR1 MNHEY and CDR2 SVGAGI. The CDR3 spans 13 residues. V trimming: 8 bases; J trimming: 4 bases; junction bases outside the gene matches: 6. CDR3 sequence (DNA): TGTGCCAGCCTGAGGACAGGGATCTATGGCTACACCTTC. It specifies CASLRTGIYGYTF.

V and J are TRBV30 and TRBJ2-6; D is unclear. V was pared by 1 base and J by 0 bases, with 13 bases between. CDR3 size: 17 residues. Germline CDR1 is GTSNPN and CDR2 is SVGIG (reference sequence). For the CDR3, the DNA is TGTGCCTGGAGTGCCCTCTCGCCAGGCTCTGGGGCCAACGTCCTGACTTTC. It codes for CAWSALSPGSGANVLTF.